Only a few counts were recorded for the clone carrying this TCR beta chain. The study ran its PCR with 60 Vbeta and 13 Jbeta primers. Clones were sequenced by immunoSEQ multiplex PCR, and TCRdb holds only the in-frame ones, with some missing. Among about 130,000 clones listed, about three quarters were seen once. This record comes from a study of cytomegalovirus exposure and HLA in healthy donors. Trimming removed 6 bases from V and 3 bases from J; junction bases left unmatched: 1. The CDR3 is 13 amino acids. Germline CDR1 reads LNHDA; CDR2 reads SQIVND (reference sequence). Sequences were obtained from PBMCs. This chain connects TRBV19 to TRBJ1-5; 8 bases map to TRBD1. The receptor was derived from a human donor in good health. CDR3 in amino acids: CASRQGANQPQHF. The CDR3 DNA reads TGTGCCAGTAGGCAGGGGGCCAATCAGCCCCAGCATTTT.